The T cell receptor (beta chain) under discussion was sequenced for a study of blood T cell repertoires in COVID-19. The CDR3 consists of 15 residues. Germline CDR1 reads LNHDA; CDR2 reads SQIVND (reference sequence). Trimming left V 7 bases short and J 6 bases short, with 22 bases between. Authors' methods: Amplifying reference gene primers gave estimates of nucleated cell counts. The table came from immunoSEQ multiplex PCR; TCRdb's copy has only in-frame clones and leaves some out. V, J and clone size are taken as reported in that table, and D and trimming were inferred from the DNA itself. The table has about 200,000 clones, roughly nine tenths seen once; the top ten hold 0.65% to 0.85%.

This sequence was found in a man aged 35-49 years with acute or convalescent COVID-19. The chain couples TRBV19 to TRBJ2-7, with a weak D call TRBD2 (6 bases). Sequencing was carried out using peripheral blood. The CDR3 spells CASKTGAGSFGEQYF. The DNA for the CDR3 is TGTGCCAGTAAGACCGGGGCGGGGTCATTCGGCGAGCAGTACTTC.